Listed here are 12 T cell receptor beta chains from one sample, sequenced in a study of shared clonotypes between healthy human individuals (dated by TCRdb to the early 2020s). Libraries were built with the immunoSEQ multiplex PCR assay. The immuneACCESS repertoire file appears here via TCRdb, limited to in-frame rearrangements. These files lack a portion of the clones; in checked studies, under half of the deficit traces to unresolved V genes, and the cause of the others is not known. For this sample there are more than 2,000,000 clones; approximately 92% appear just once. The top ten constitute around 0.14% of the sample. The specimen sequenced was naive CD4+ T cells sorted from blood. Interpreted using the paper, the cell subset or site label stands for: CD45RA+ positively selected. These receptors were obtained from a man between 18 and 29 years old in good health.

The chain has TRBV13 and TRBJ1-1, with D perhaps matching TRBD1 (6 bases). The CDR3 totals 19 residues. The germline V and J ends were trimmed by 1 base and 1 base, with 22 bases remaining between them. The germline V gene encodes CDR1 PRHDT and CDR2 FYEKMQ (reference sequence). The CDR3 nucleotides are TGTGCCAGCAGCTTAGTGTTGGGGGCAGGGTTCGTATCGAACACTGAAGCTTTCTTT. Its translation is CASSLVLGAGFVSNTEAFF.

This chain links TRBV7-2 with TRBJ2-7; TRBD1 matches 7 bases. Per germline, CDR1 SGHTA and CDR2 FQGNSA. The CDR3 is 14 amino acids. Trimming cost V 3 bases and J 6 bases; bases outside gene matches: 8. In nucleotides, the CDR3 is TGTGCCAGCAGCTTCCGACAGGGTAGAACCGAGCAGTACTTC. Translating it yields CASSFRQGRTEQYF.

The CDR3 sequence: CASSYSKNRGKHEQYF. The CDR3 nucleotides are TGTGCCAGCAGTTACTCGAAGAACAGGGGGAAGCACGAGCAGTACTTC. This chain joins TRBV6-5 and TRBJ2-7; 8 nucleotides align to TRBD1. Trimming cost V 0 bases and J 5 bases; bases outside gene matches: 9. The CDR3 contains 16 residues. Germline V CDR1 and CDR2: MNHEY, SVGAGI.

Note on this clone: The same CDR3 arises from other DNA sequences in this sample as well. This chain links TRBV18 with TRBJ1-3; D is unclear. The CDR3 is 13 amino acids. The ends were cut back, 2 bases at V and 1 base at J, with 3 bases in the middle. CDR1 and CDR2 (germline): KGHSH, LQKENI. CDR3 loop: CASSPGSGNTIYF. The CDR3 bases are TGTGCCAGCTCACCAGGATCTGGAAACACCATATATTTT. Full variable domain (missing parts from reference TRBV18 and TRBJ1-3): NAGVMQNPRHLVRRRGQEARLRCSPMKGHSHVYWYRQLPEEGLKFMVYLQKENIIDESGMPKERFSAEFPKEGPSILRIQQVVRGDSAAYFCASSPGSGNTIYFGEGSWLTVV.

V and J are TRBV10-2 and TRBJ2-1; D is ambiguous. The V gene's germline CDR1 is WSHSY and CDR2 SAAADI. V lost 2 bases to trimming and J lost 5 bases, with 16 bases between them. The CDR3 extends over 16 amino acids. Here the CDR3 reads CASSEPVVSPNNEQFF. CDR3 nucleotides: TGCGCCAGCAGTGAGCCTGTGGTCTCGCCGAACAATGAGCAGTTCTTC.

The chain recombines TRBV19 with TRBJ1-1; 9 bases agree with TRBD1. V trimming: 6 bases; J trimming: 11 bases; junction bases outside the gene matches: 13. Germline V gene lookup returns CDR1 LNHDA and CDR2 SQIVND (reference sequence). The CDR3 extends over 14 amino acids. The DNA for the CDR3 is TGTGCCAGTAGCACTGCTTCCGGGACAGGGTTTGCTTTCTTT. Its protein is CASSTASGTGFAFF. The full variable domain, with the rest looked up from reference TRBV19 and TRBJ1-1, is DGGITQSPKYLFRKEGQNVTLSCEQNLNHDAMYWYRQDPGQGLRLIYYSQIVNDFQKGDIAEGYSVSREKKESFPLTVTSAQKNPTAFYLCASSTASGTGFAFFGQGTRLTVV.

The chain couples TRBV7-9 to TRBJ2-7, with a weak D call TRBD1 (6 bases). Germline CDR1 is SEHNR and CDR2 is FQNEAQ (reference sequence). The V end was cut by 5 bases, the J end by 1 base, with 9 bases between. This CDR3 has 13 amino acids. CDR3 nucleotides: TGTGCCAGCAGCACCACAGGGTCCTACGAGCAGTACTTC. Its translation: CASSTTGSYEQYF. Drawing the rest from reference TRBV7-9 and TRBJ2-7, the complete variable domain is DTGVSQNPRHKITKRGQNVTFRCDPISEHNRLYWYRQTLGQGPEFLTYFQNEAQLEKSRLLSDRFSAERPKGSFSTLEIQRTEQGDSAMYLCASSTTGSYEQYFGPGTRLTVT.

The chain couples TRBV10-3 to TRBJ1-2; D not resolved. The CDR3 is 16 residues long. Germline CDR1 reads ENHRY; CDR2 reads SYGVKD. The V and J ends lost 0 bases and 0 bases respectively, with 11 bases between them. In nucleotides, the CDR3 is TGTGCCATCAGTGAGTCTGGGCAGATCTCTAACTATGGCTACACCTTC. This translates into CAISESGQISNYGYTF.

The rearrangement joins TRBV11-2 to TRBJ1-2; D is perhaps TRBD1 (6 bases). V was pared by 9 bases and J by 5 bases, with 19 bases between. Per the germline V gene, CDR1 is SGHAT and CDR2 is FQNNGV. This CDR3 has 14 residues. The CDR3 loop is CARPRQGRRYGYTF. The CDR3 DNA sequence: TGTGCCAGACCTAGGCAGGGGAGACGGTATGGCTACACCTTC.

The chain is built from TRBV25-1 and TRBJ2-7, with D tentatively TRBD1 (6 bases). Germline CDR1 reads MGHDK; CDR2 reads SYGVNS. With 2 bases removed from V and 4 bases from J, the gap between germline ends came to 15 bases. This CDR3 contains 15 residues. CDR3 amino acids: CASSEKMVGGYEQYF. The CDR3 DNA sequence: TGTGCCAGCAGTGAAAAAATGGTAGGGGGTTACGAGCAGTACTTC.

The CDR3 DNA reads TGCGCCAGCAGCTCCGGGACTAGGGACAATGAGCAGTTCTTC. Protein: CASSSGTRDNEQFF. The rearrangement joins TRBV5-1 to TRBJ2-1; 8 bases align to TRBD2. This CDR3 contains 14 residues. V trimming: 3 bases; J trimming: 5 bases; junction bases outside the gene matches: 4. Per the germline V gene, CDR1 is SGHRS and CDR2 is YFSETQ. Looking up the rest from reference TRBV5-1 and TRBJ2-1 gives the full variable domain: KAGVTQTPRYLIKTRGQQVTLSCSPISGHRSVSWYQQTPGQGLQFLFEYFSETQRNKGNFPGRFSGRQFSNSRSEMNVSTLELGDSALYLCASSSGTRDNEQFFGPGTRLTVL.

The rearrangement joins TRBV10-2 to TRBJ1-6; 8 bases are shared with TRBD1. CDR3 length: 15 amino acids. V trimming: 4 bases; J trimming: 7 bases; junction bases outside the gene matches: 6. The germline CDR1 and CDR2 sequences are WSHSY and SAAADI. CDR3 DNA: TGCGCCAGCAGTGGGGAAGGACAGGGCAATTCACCCCTCCACTTT. This gives the protein CASSGEGQGNSPLHF.